This T cell receptor beta chain was identified during a study of CD8 T cells in Susac syndrome. Trimming shortened V by 7 bases and J by 9 bases, and 17 bases separated the two germline ends. The CDR3 contains 13 residues. CDR1 and CDR2 from the germline V gene are SGHRS and YFSETQ. An amount of RNA that ranged from roughly 0.45 to 1 ug was reverse transcribed with random hexamers. From the immunoSEQ multiplex PCR reads, TCRdb called clonotypes with MiXCR, one entry per CDR3 protein. The profile shows some 250,000 distinct CDR3 sequences, about 96% of them singletons. The source is a human donor with Susac syndrome. What was sequenced was CD4+ T cells from PBMCs. The chain uses TRBV5-1 and TRBJ2-1, with no clear D. The CDR3 DNA is TGCGCCAGCCGTCTTTCTACCGACGGTGAGCAGTTCTTC. This codes for CASRLSTDGEQFF.